This TCR beta chain was sequenced in a study of neoadjuvant nivolumab and ipilimumab in lung cancer (dated by TCRdb to the early 2020s). Study-level background: Intravenous nivolumab was dosed at 3 mg/kg on days 1, 15 and 29, and in the combination arm ipilimumab 1 mg/kg was added on day 1 only. Matched pretherapy and resected tumor pairs were analyzed for seven patients, of whom four received nivolumab and three received nivolumab plus ipilimumab. The trial treated approximately 46 patients with operable NSCLC: about 23 were randomized to nivolumab monotherapy and around 20 to nivolumab plus ipilimumab. The study compared TCR repertoires in pretherapy (baseline) peripheral blood with TCR repertoires in tumors resected at surgery following neoadjuvant immune checkpoint blockade. The major pathologic response (MPR) rate in the intention-to-treat population in each study arm was designated as the primary trial endpoint. Overall results and qualifications from the work: Greater TCR richness and clonality were observed in resected tumors than in tumor-adjacent uninvolved lung, and increases were observed in more dual-therapy-treated tumors. No significant correlation was found between TCR clonality and pathologic tumor regression, and only one major-pathologic-response sample was available for the clonality analysis. A small number of samples underwent TCR sequencing. From pretherapy to surgery, tumor T-cell richness and clonality increased in three of three dual-therapy tumors but in only two of four nivolumab-treated tumors. Pretherapy blood TCR richness correlated positively with richness in tumors resected after neoadjuvant therapy (Spearman R of about 0.82).

Note on this clone: What antigen it recognizes has not been identified. Per-base quality was not reported, and no clone a single base away is much larger than it.

The receptor library was made with the immunoSEQ multiplex PCR assay. On the authors' methods: Richness and clonality were used to summarize the repertoires, and clones that significantly expanded or contracted between pre- and post-therapy samples were identified. The source is immuneACCESS, and TCRdb retained only in-frame sequences with V and J called. Part of the clones is not carried over; for the studies checked, unresolved V genes explain less than half of this, and the remainder is unexplained. The D gene and trimming were derived from the DNA, and the V and J assignments and clone size from that table. The sample data list fewer than 30,000 clones, and about 78% of these were observed just once. Of the sample, 15% to 20% falls within the top ten clones. The sample's time point label is to be understood as: at surgical resection after neoadjuvant nivolumab +/- ipilimumab. The samples were obtained from NEOSTAR, a phase 2 randomized trial that tested neoadjuvant nivolumab or nivolumab plus ipilimumab, followed by surgery, in operable NSCLC.

This TCR derives from an adult with non-small cell lung cancer. Source: tumor tissue, taken after neoadjuvant nivolumab, alone or with ipilimumab, at or shortly before surgery.

The nucleotide sequence reads as follows: TGCAGCGCTCGACAGGGTGGAACAGATACGCAGTATTTT. Translated, it reads CSARQGGTDTQYF. The chain links TRBV29-1 with TRBJ2-3, and 7 bases in between align with TRBD1. According to the germline V gene, CDR1 reads SQVTM and CDR2 reads ANQGSEA. From cysteine to phenylalanine, the CDR3 is 13 amino acids long. The kept DNA is CDR3 alone, 39 bases in frame from the first base. Germline trimming amounts to 7 bases on V and 3 bases on J, with 7 as the count of junction bases outside the gene matches.